The present T cell receptor (beta chain) was sequenced within a study of T-cell memory formation after mild COVID-19. Study details: There were largely donor-specific TCR clusters. Study-wide results and caveats: The pre-infection memory compartment contained some responding clones, suggesting cross-reactive memory joined.

Trimming removed 0 bases from V and 1 base from J; junction bases left unmatched: 4. This CDR3 comprises 16 residues. CDR1 and CDR2 (germline): SGDLS, YYNGEE. This clonotype came up a few times. Its antigen is not identified. Researchers used 5'RACE with constant-segment primers to make TCR alpha and TCR beta cDNA libraries that carry sample barcodes and UMIs. MiXCR, applied by TCRdb to the 5' RACE reads, yields one record per CDR3 protein. The data contain 350,000 to 450,000 distinct CDR3 sequences, about 24% of them singletons. The source is an adult woman who had mild COVID-19 (a few samples of this study predate the infection). Cell type and time point are not known. The chain recombines TRBV9 with TRBJ2-3, with 8 positions matching TRBD2. The source material was PBMCs or a T cell subset sorted from them (not recorded which). The CDR3 sequence is CASSVEAGGRTDTQYF. Here the CDR3 DNA reads TGTGCCAGCAGCGTAGAGGCGGGGGGACGCACAGATACGCAGTATTTT.